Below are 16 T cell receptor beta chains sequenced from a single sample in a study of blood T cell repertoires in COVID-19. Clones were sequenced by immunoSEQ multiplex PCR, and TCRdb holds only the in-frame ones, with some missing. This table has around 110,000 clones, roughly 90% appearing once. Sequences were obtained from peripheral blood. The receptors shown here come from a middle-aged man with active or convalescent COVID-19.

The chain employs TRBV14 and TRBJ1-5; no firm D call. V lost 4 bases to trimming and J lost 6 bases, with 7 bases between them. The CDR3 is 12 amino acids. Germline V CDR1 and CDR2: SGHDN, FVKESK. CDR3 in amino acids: CASSRPGQPQHF. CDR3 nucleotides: TGTGCCAGCAGCCGCCCAGGTCAGCCCCAGCATTTT.

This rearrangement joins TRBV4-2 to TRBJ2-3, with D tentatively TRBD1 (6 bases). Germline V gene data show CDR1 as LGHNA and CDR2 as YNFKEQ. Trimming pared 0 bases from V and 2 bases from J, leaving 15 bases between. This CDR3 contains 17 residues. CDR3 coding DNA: TGTGCCAGCAGCCAAGATCTTAGGCAGGGGAACACAGATACGCAGTATTTT. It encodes CASSQDLRQGNTDTQYF.

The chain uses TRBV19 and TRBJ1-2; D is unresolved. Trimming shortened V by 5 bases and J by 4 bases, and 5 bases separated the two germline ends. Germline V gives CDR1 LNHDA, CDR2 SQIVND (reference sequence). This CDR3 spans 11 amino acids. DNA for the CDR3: TGTGCCAGTAGTTCGGGCTATGGCTACACCTTC. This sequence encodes CASSSGYGYTF.

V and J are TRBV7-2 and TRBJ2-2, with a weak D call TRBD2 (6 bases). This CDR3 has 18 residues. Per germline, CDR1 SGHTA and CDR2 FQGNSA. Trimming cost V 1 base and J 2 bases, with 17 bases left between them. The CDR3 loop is CASSLVLVAGTNTGELFF. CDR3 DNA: TGTGCCAGCAGCTTAGTCTTAGTTGCGGGAACCAACACCGGGGAGCTGTTTTTT.

CDR3 loop: CASSRYRGNQPQHF. In DNA, the CDR3 is TGTGCCAGCAGCCGGTACAGGGGTAATCAGCCCCAGCATTTT. J is TRBJ1-5 and V is TRBV6-5; TRBD1 matches at 7 bases. The V gene's germline CDR1 is MNHEY and CDR2 SVGAGI. The CDR3 consists of 14 residues. Germline trimming cut 6 bases from V and 4 bases from J; bases unmatched to any gene: 6.

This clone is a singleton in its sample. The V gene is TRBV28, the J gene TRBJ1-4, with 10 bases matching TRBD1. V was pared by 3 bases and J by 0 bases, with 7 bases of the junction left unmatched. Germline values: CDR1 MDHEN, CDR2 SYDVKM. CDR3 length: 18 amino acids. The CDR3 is CASSLGQGRAATNEKLFF. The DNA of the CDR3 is TGTGCCAGCAGTTTGGGACAGGGGCGCGCTGCAACTAATGAAAAACTGTTTTTT.

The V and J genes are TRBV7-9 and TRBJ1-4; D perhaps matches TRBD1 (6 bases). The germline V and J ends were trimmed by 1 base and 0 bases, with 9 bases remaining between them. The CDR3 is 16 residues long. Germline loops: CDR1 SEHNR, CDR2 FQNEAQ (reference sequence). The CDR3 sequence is CASSLGDISTNEKLFF. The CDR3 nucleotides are TGTGCCAGCAGCTTAGGGGACATCTCAACTAATGAAAAACTGTTTTTT.

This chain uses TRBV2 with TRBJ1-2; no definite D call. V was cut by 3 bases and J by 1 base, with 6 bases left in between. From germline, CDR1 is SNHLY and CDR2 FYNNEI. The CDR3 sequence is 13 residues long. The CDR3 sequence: CASSDGLNYGYTF. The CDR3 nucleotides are TGTGCCAGCAGTGACGGACTTAACTATGGCTACACCTTC.

The CDR3 coding sequence is TGCGCCAGCAGCCAAGAGGCGGTATCGGGGGCCAACGTCCTGACTTTC. Translating gives CASSQEAVSGANVLTF. The J gene is TRBJ2-6, the V gene TRBV4-3, with D hard to call. This CDR3 is 16 amino acids long. The V gene's germline CDR1 is LGHNA and CDR2 YSLEER. V was pared by 0 bases and J by 4 bases, with 10 bases between.

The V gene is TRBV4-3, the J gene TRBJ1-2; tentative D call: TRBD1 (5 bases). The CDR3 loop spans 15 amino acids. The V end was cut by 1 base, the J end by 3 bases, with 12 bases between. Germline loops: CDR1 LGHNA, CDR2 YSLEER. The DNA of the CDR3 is TGCGCCAGCAGCCAAGTAGGGGCCTACTACTATGGCTACACCTTC. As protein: CASSQVGAYYYGYTF.

CDR3 loop: CASSSVSETQYF. The DNA for the CDR3 is TGTGCCAGTTCCTCGGTTTCAGAGACCCAGTACTTC. The chain employs TRBV7-2 and TRBJ2-5; no firm D call. Germline lookup yields CDR1 SGHTA and CDR2 FQGNSA. With 9 bases removed from V and 4 bases from J, the gap between germline ends came to 12 bases. There are 12 residues in the CDR3.

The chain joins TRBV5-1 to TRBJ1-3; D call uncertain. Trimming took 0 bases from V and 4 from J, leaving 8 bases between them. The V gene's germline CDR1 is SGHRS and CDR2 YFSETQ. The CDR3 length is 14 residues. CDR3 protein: CASSLASGGNTIYF. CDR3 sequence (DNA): TGCGCCAGCAGCTTGGCTTCAGGCGGAAACACCATATATTTT.

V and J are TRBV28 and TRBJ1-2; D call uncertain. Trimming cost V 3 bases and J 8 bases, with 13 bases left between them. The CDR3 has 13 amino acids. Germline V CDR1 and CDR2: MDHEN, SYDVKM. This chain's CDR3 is CASSFSLSRGYTF. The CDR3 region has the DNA TGTGCCAGCAGTTTCTCCCTTTCGAGGGGCTACACCTTC.

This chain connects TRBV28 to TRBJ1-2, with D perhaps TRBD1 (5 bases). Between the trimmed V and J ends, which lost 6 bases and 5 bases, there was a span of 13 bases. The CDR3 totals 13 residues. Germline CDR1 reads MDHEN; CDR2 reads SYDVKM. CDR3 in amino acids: CASRGSAGYGYTF. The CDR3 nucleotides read TGTGCCAGCAGGGGCTCAGCAGGGTATGGCTACACCTTC.

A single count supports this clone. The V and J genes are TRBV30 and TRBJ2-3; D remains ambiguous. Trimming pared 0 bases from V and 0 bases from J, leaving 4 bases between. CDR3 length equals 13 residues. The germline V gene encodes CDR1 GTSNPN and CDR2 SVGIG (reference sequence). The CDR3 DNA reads TGTGCCTGGAGTGTACGGAGCACAGATACGCAGTATTTT. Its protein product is CAWSVRSTDTQYF.

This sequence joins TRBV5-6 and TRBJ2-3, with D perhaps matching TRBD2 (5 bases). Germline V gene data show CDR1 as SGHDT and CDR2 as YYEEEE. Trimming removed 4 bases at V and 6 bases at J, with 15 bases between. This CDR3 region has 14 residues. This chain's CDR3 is CASSRAGGIDTQYF. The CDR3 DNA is TGTGCCAGCAGCCGTGCCGGAGGTATCGATACGCAGTATTTT.